This TCR beta chain was obtained from a study of blood T cell repertoires in COVID-19. Looking at the study overall: Acute and convalescent COVID-19 specimens originated in the United States, Italy and Spain.

As originally analysed: Nucleated cell counts were estimated from reference gene primer amplification. Generated by immunoSEQ multiplex PCR, the TCRdb table keeps only in-frame clones and is missing some. V, J and clone size are taken as reported in that table, and D and trimming were inferred from the DNA itself. Of about 350,000 clones detected, almost 90% appear once; the ten largest clones hold 1%. Cohort placement rested on clinical history that participants reported themselves. Germline CDR1 SGHNT, CDR2 YYREEE (reference sequence). The CDR3 consists of 16 residues. V was cut by 0 bases and J by 0 bases, with 12 bases left in between.

The clonotype comes from a woman aged 25 to 39 who had been exposed to COVID-19. The J gene is TRBJ1-1, the V gene TRBV5-4, with D hard to call. The specimen sequenced was PBMCs or T cells enriched from blood (not recorded which). In DNA, the CDR3 is TGTGCCAGCAGCTTGGGGGCAGGAACCTTGAACACTGAAGCTTTCTTT. Protein product: CASSLGAGTLNTEAFF.